The 25 T cell receptor beta chains given below trace back to one sample, sequenced in a study of blood T cells in healthy people across ages. Combining a sample-barcoded 5' primer with a J-beta primer mix, a second PCR ran for 7 to 11 cycles. In TCRdb, the 5' RACE reads were re-called with MiXCR into one record per CDR3 protein. Among about 1.6 million distinct CDR3 sequences, roughly a third were seen once, and the ten largest hold approximately 10%. Specimen: blood. All receptors come from a woman between 25 and 40 years old in good health.

This clonotype has just a few counts. The chain links TRBV10-3 to TRBJ2-1, with a tentative D call TRBD1 (5 bases). V was pared by 6 bases and J by 6 bases, with 21 bases between. CDR3 length: 16 residues. Germline lookup yields CDR1 ENHRY and CDR2 SYGVKD. The CDR3 region is CAISRDDAGLGNEQFF. CDR3 sequence (DNA): TGTGCCATCAGCCGAGATGACGCAGGGCTGGGCAATGAGCAGTTCTTC.

In this sample, this clonotype turned up a few times. The chain is built from TRBV2 and TRBJ2-7; 11 nucleotides match TRBD1. Looked up from germline, CDR1 is SNHLY and CDR2 is FYNNEI. V lost 5 bases, J lost 5 bases, and 5 bases stayed unmatched. The CDR3 spans 14 residues. CDR3 sequence: CASSRDRGGNEQYF. CDR3 nucleotides: TGTGCCAGCAGTCGGGACAGGGGGGGGAACGAGCAGTACTTC.

The rearrangement joins TRBV9 to TRBJ2-7; the match to TRBD1 covers 8 bases. The CDR3 is 15 amino acids. Germline V lookup: CDR1 SGDLS, CDR2 YYNGEE. Trimming took 0 bases from V and 4 from J; bases not matched to a gene: 6. The CDR3 protein is CASSVDGQGNYEQYF. In DNA form, the CDR3 reads TGTGCCAGCAGCGTAGACGGACAGGGTAATTACGAGCAGTACTTC.

The chain couples TRBV5-1 to TRBJ2-1, with 12 bases identical to TRBD2. V shed 5 bases and J 8 bases; nucleotides not matched to a gene: 17. Germline V gene lookup returns CDR1 SGHRS and CDR2 YFSETQ. This CDR3 has 18 residues. This chain's CDR3 is CASSNGLAGYLPRDEQFF. The CDR3 DNA reads TGCGCCAGCAGTAACGGACTAGCGGGATATCTCCCCAGGGATGAGCAGTTCTTC.

The J gene is TRBJ2-1, the V gene TRBV12-3 or TRBV12-4; 7 nucleotides agree with TRBD2. V shed 0 bases, J shed 6 bases, and the junction held 8 bases outside the gene matches. The CDR3 totals 16 residues. The chain's CDR3 is CASSLALGRAFNEQFF. CDR3 DNA: TGTGCCAGCAGTTTAGCGCTTGGGAGGGCGTTCAATGAGCAGTTCTTC.

The chain couples TRBV29-1 to TRBJ2-3, with TRBD2 matching over 8 bases. The CDR3 spans 15 residues. The V and J ends lost 4 bases and 4 bases, in that order; junction bases with no gene match: 10. Germline CDR1 and CDR2: SQVTM and ANQGSEA. The DNA for the CDR3 is TGCAGCGTTGGGCGGGGGACTAGTTGGCCAGATACGCAGTATTTT. This codes for CSVGRGTSWPDTQYF.

This clonotype appeared a few times. The chain combines TRBV5-1 with TRBJ2-7; D gene unclear. V was clipped by 4 bases and J by 6 bases, with 17 bases between them. Germline CDR1 and CDR2: SGHRS and YFSETQ. The CDR3 covers 14 residues. The DNA of the CDR3 is TGCGCCAGCAGCAACGGACCCTCCTCCGCCGAGCAGTACTTC. Protein product: CASSNGPSSAEQYF.

Remarks on this clonotype: This may come from a read error, since a much larger clone is one base off. The chain joins TRBV29-1 to TRBJ2-1; D not resolved. Germline V gene sequence: CDR1 SQVTM, CDR2 ANQGSEA. CDR3 length equals 12 residues. CDR3 nucleotide sequence: TGCGGCGTTGGCGACAAACACAATGAGCAGTTCTTC. It specifies CGVGDKHNEQFF.

This clonotype turned up a few times. The J gene is TRBJ1-1, the V gene TRBV29-1; D remains ambiguous. Germline CDR1 is SQVTM and CDR2 is ANQGSEA. The CDR3 is 15 residues long. Trimming took off 6 bases at V and 6 bases at J, with 23 bases between the two ends. CDR3 amino acids: CSVTPGLIKYPEAFF. CDR3 nucleotide sequence: TGCAGCGTCACCCCGGGCCTCATAAAGTATCCTGAAGCTTTCTTT.

This clonotype was found a few times. The V gene is TRBV5-1, the J gene TRBJ2-1, with D tentatively TRBD1 or TRBD2 (6 bases each). The V end was cut by 3 bases, the J end by 0 bases, with 16 bases between. Germline-derived CDR1 and CDR2 are SGHRS and YFSETQ. The CDR3 contains 17 residues. The CDR3 nucleotides read TGCGCCAGCAGCTGGTTTTCGGGGGCCACCTCCTACAATGAGCAGTTCTTC. Its translation: CASSWFSGATSYNEQFF.

The rearrangement links TRBV9 to TRBJ1-5, with D uncertain. V gave up 0 bases and J gave up 0 bases, with 7 bases separating them. The length of the CDR3 is 15 residues. Looked up from germline, CDR1 is SGDLS and CDR2 is YYNGEE. The CDR3, as DNA: TGTGCCAGCAGCGTAGACTGGGATAGCAATCAGCCCCAGCATTTT. This encodes CASSVDWDSNQPQHF.

The chain links TRBV10-3 to TRBJ2-6; possible D gene TRBD2, 8 bases. The CDR3 loop spans 16 amino acids. Germline V gives CDR1 ENHRY, CDR2 SYGVKD. V was shortened by 10 bases and J by 0 bases, with 16 bases between the two germline ends. The CDR3 DNA reads as TGTGCCACCGGGAGGGGGCCCAACTCTGGGGCCAACGTCCTGACTTTC. Protein sequence: CATGRGPNSGANVLTF.

The chain is built from TRBV20-1 and TRBJ2-1, with 7 bases matching TRBD1. Germline V CDR1 and CDR2: DFQATT, SNEGSKA (reference sequence). This CDR3 spans 14 amino acids. Unmatched junction bases numbered 9, after V lost 5 bases and J lost 5 bases. The CDR3, as DNA: TGCAGTGCTGCGTCCGGGACAGCAAACAATGAGCAGTTCTTC. Protein product: CSAASGTANNEQFF.

J is TRBJ2-1 and V is TRBV5-1, with no clear D. There are 16 residues in the CDR3. Germline CDR1 and CDR2: SGHRS and YFSETQ. The V end was cut by 0 bases, the J end by 7 bases, with 17 bases between. This chain's CDR3 is CASSLGSRPGLNEQFF. The CDR3 coding sequence is TGCGCCAGCAGCTTGGGGTCCCGGCCGGGTCTGAATGAGCAGTTCTTC.

This clonotype was detected only a few times. This sequence joins TRBV5-1 and TRBJ1-5; no clear D. The CDR3 has 15 residues. V lost 5 bases to trimming and J lost 3 bases, with 15 bases between them. Germline loops: CDR1 SGHRS, CDR2 YFSETQ. CDR3 loop: CASSIGEFVNQPQHF. The CDR3, as DNA: TGCGCCAGCAGTATAGGAGAGTTCGTCAATCAGCCCCAGCATTTT.

The chain has TRBV7-9 and TRBJ2-3, with TRBD2 matching 8 bases. Trimming at V came to 1 base and at J to 1 base, leaving 4 bases not matched to a gene. This CDR3 is built from 16 residues. CDR1 is SEHNR, CDR2 FQNEAQ, per germline (reference sequence). The CDR3 DNA reads as TGTGCCAGCAGCTTAGTAGCGGGGCAGCGCACAGATACGCAGTATTTT. Encoded protein: CASSLVAGQRTDTQYF.

This clonotype was recorded at least ten times. CDR3 loop: CASCYQGAGDTQYF. CDR3 sequence (DNA): TGTGCCAGCTGCTATCAGGGGGCTGGAGATACGCAGTATTTT. The V gene is TRBV2, the J gene TRBJ2-3, with TRBD1 matching 8 bases. The trim removed 8 bases at V and 5 bases at J, leaving 9 bases unmatched. This CDR3 has 14 amino acids. Germline CDR1 reads SNHLY; CDR2 reads FYNNEI.

This clonotype was seen a few times. The rearrangement uses TRBV28 and TRBJ2-1; TRBD2 matches 8 bases. In germline, CDR1 is MDHEN, CDR2 SYDVKM. This CDR3 is 15 amino acids long. The junction had 6 bases not matched to a gene; V was cut back by 5 bases and J by 3 bases. CDR3 sequence: CASSLTSVHYNEQFF. CDR3 in DNA: TGTGCCAGCAGTCTGACTAGCGTTCACTACAATGAGCAGTTCTTC.

This clonotype was counted only a few times. The CDR3 DNA reads as TGCAGTGCTAGTTTCGGGACAGCCTACGAGCAGTACTTC. Its translation is CSASFGTAYEQYF. The V call is TRBV20-1, the J call TRBJ2-4; 7 bases match TRBD1. The end of the DNA is better explained by TRBJ2-7, so the J call may be wrong. Germline V CDR1 and CDR2: DFQATT, SNEGSKA (reference sequence). This CDR3 comprises 13 residues.

The rearrangement joins TRBV5-5 to TRBJ2-7; D might be TRBD2 (6 bases). The CDR3 length is 16 residues. Deletions cut 1 base from V and 2 bases from J, with 16 bases between. Germline CDR1 SGHKS, CDR2 YYEKEE (reference sequence). The CDR3 DNA reads TGTGCCAGCAGCTTGAATTGGCGGGAAAAGACCTACGAGCAGTACTTC. It codes for CASSLNWREKTYEQYF. Drawing the rest from reference TRBV5-5 and TRBJ2-7, the complete variable domain is DAGVTQSPTHLIKTRGQQVTLRCSPISGHKSVSWYQQVLGQGPQFIFQYYEKEERGRGNFPDRFSARQFPNYSSELNVNALLLGDSALYLCASSLNWREKTYEQYFGPGTRLTVT.

This clonotype was detected a few times. The rearrangement links TRBV4-1 to TRBJ2-1; 11 bases line up with TRBD2. Germline CDR1 MGHRA, CDR2 YSYEKL. The V segment lost 0 bases and the J segment 8 bases; nucleotides outside the gene matches: 12. The CDR3 has 18 amino acids. CDR3 sequence reads: CASSQDLRLAGRFDEQFF. DNA for the CDR3: TGCGCCAGCAGCCAAGATCTTCGACTAGCGGGACGTTTCGATGAGCAGTTCTTC.

Many counts were recorded for this clonotype. V and J are TRBV4-1 and TRBJ1-2; no reliable D call. From germline, CDR1 is MGHRA and CDR2 YSYEKL. CDR3 size: 15 residues. The V gene lost 4 bases and the J gene lost 0 bases, with 12 bases spanning the gap. The CDR3 DNA follows: TGCGCCAGCAGCCCTCAGGAGGGAGCTAACTATGGCTACACCTTC. Translating it yields CASSPQEGANYGYTF.

There are a few counts of this clonotype. V usage is TRBV27 and J usage is TRBJ2-3; D gene uncertain. This CDR3 has 15 amino acids. CDR1 is MNHEY and CDR2 is SMNVEV in the germline V gene (reference sequence). Trimming shortened V by 0 bases and J by 3 bases, and 10 bases separated the two germline ends. CDR3 residues: CASSLSYTGTDTQYF. The DNA for the CDR3 is TGTGCCAGCAGTTTATCTTACACTGGGACAGATACGCAGTATTTT.

This clonotype was counted only a few times. The chain carries TRBV20-1 and TRBJ2-7; 14 bases line up with TRBD2. The junction had 7 bases not matched to a gene; V was cut back by 6 bases and J by 3 bases. The CDR3 totals 15 residues. Germline assignment: CDR1 DFQATT and CDR2 SNEGSKA (reference sequence). The CDR3, as DNA: TGCAGTGCCCCGGGACTAGCGGGGGAGTACTACGAGCAGTACTTC. It encodes CSAPGLAGEYYEQYF.

The chain uses TRBV4-2 and TRBJ2-3; tentative D call: TRBD1 (5 bases). The germline V gene has CDR1 LGHNA and CDR2 YNFKEQ. The V and J ends lost 3 bases and 6 bases respectively, with 19 bases between them. This CDR3 comprises 16 residues. The CDR3 DNA is TGTGCCAGCAGCCAGAGCTGGGGCGCAGTAGAGGATACGCAGTATTTT. It is translated as CASSQSWGAVEDTQYF.